This section outlines one TCR beta chain sequence together with its context. The antigen remains undetermined. The same CDR3 is also encoded by other DNA sequences in this sample. From germline, CDR1 is SGHNT and CDR2 YENEEA. CDR3 length equals 14 residues. Trimming took 5 bases from V and 1 from J, leaving 12 bases between them. There were only Caucasian adults among the donors, and all lived in Nashville, Tennessee. The data were obtained in a study of shared clonotypes between healthy human individuals. Looking at the study overall: A donor's plate count was three for CD4 naive and three for CD4 memory; CD8 naive had two and CD8 memory one.

Study-wide findings and caveats: Non-shared clonotypes were found to have lower generation probabilities than the clonotypes that were shared by all four of the sorted-subset donors. The naive CD4 repertoires of a few donors were compared, and 5% to 6.5% of clonotypes were shared.

Profiled with immunoSEQ multiplex PCR; TCRdb holds only in-frame clones, not every one. The repertoire holds over a million clones, with around 78% as singletons. The gene calls are TRBV11-3 and TRBJ2-7; tentatively, D is TRBD2 (5 bases). Sequenced sample: memory CD4+ T cells from PBMCs. As for subset: CD45RA-negative fraction. This TCR was sampled from a young man in good health. Some clones in this sample may be carry-over from other donors' samples. CDR3 residues: CASSPTGGSYEQYF. The CDR3 coding sequence is TGTGCCAGCAGCCCGACCGGCGGGTCCTACGAGCAGTACTTC. The whole variable domain, filled in from reference TRBV11-3 and TRBJ2-7, reads EAGVVQSPRYKIIEKKQPVAFWCNPISGHNTLYWYLQNLGQGPELLIRYENEEAVDDSQLPKDRFSAERLKGVDSTLKIQPAELGDSAVYLCASSPTGGSYEQYFGPGTRLTVT.